This TCR beta chain was found in a study of glioma-infiltrating T cells. This clonotype turned up a few times. The germline V gene encodes CDR1 LGHNA and CDR2 YNFKEQ. V shed 1 base and J shed 0 bases, with 13 bases lying between them. The CDR3 contains 16 residues. The iRepertoire nested amplicon-rescue multiplex PCR amplified TCR alpha and beta CDR3s from RNA. For one-step reverse transcription and amplification, 100-400 ng of tissue mRNA or PBMC total RNA was used. MiXCR was run by TCRdb on the multiplex PCR reads, yielding one entry per CDR3 protein. The sample lists 100,000 to 150,000 distinct CDR3 sequences, approximately 25% occurring once.

The sample taken for sequencing was glioma tissue, nonneoplastic brain tissue, or PBMCs (not recorded which). This sequence originates from a human donor with low-grade glioma or glioblastoma, undergoing nonglioma brain surgery, or in good health (not recorded which). The rearrangement joins TRBV4-2 to TRBJ2-7; D not resolved. CDR3 nucleotides: TGTGCCAGCAGCCAAGTGTTCGCGTCGAGCTCCTACGAGCAGTACTTC. It translates to CASSQVFASSSYEQYF.